The rows below give T cell receptor beta chains drawn from one sample of a study of cytomegalovirus exposure and HLA in healthy donors. The table came from immunoSEQ multiplex PCR; TCRdb's copy has only in-frame clones and leaves some out. In the table there are around 250,000 clones, 90% of which are singletons. Sample: PBMCs. These receptors were taken from a woman in her 30s in good health and CMV-seronegative. CDR3s include the opening cysteine and the closing phenylalanine or tryptophan. A D gene is named only where the DNA matches it firmly. Size tells how often a clone was seen (once, few, many) or the class of an expanded clone, and some rows leave it out.

TRBJ2-3 NA TRBD2 TRBV7-3 TGTGCCAGCAGCGCCTGGACTAGCGGGATTTACACAGATACGCAGTATTTT CASSAWTSGIYTDTQYF
TRBJ2-7 NA TRBD2 TRBV28 TGTGCCAGCAGTTCCATTAGCGGGAGTTTTAGCGAGCAGTACTTC CASSSISGSFSEQYF
TRBJ1-3 NA NA TRBV7-2 TGTGCCAGCAGCTTTCCAGGGGCCCCCTCTGGAAACACCATATATTTT CASSFPGAPSGNTIYF
TRBJ2-1 NA NA TRBV28 TGTGCCAGCAGTTCCACGTACAATGAGCAGTTCTTC CASSSTYNEQFF
TRBJ2-1 NA TRBD2 TRBV27 TGTGCCAGCAGCTTCGGACTAGCGGGAGGGAATGAGCAGTTCTTC CASSFGLAGGNEQFF
TRBJ2-7 once TRBD1 TRBV18 TGTGCCAGCTCACTCGGAGCGGGGACAGGGCTCTACGAGCAGTACTTC CASSLGAGTGLYEQYF
TRBJ2-7 NA NA TRBV6-1 TGTGCCAGCAGTCCTGACAACTACGAGCAGTACTTC CASSPDNYEQYF
TRBJ2-7 NA TRBD2 TRBV7-2 TGTGCCAGCAGCCTACGGACTAGCGGGAAGGGTTACGAGCAGTACTTC CASSLRTSGKGYEQYF
TRBJ2-1 NA TRBD2 TRBV19 TGTGCCAGTAGTATCGGCCGGTTAAGCGGGAGGGGGGATGAGCAGTTCTTC CASSIGRLSGRGDEQFF
TRBJ2-7 once TRBD2 TRBV28 TGTGCCAGCAGTCTTAGGGGACTATTATCCTACGAGCAGTACTTC CASSLRGLLSYEQYF
TRBJ1-5 NA NA TRBV6-1 TGTGCCAGCAGTGAAGACAGGGTTTTTGAGCCCCAGCATTTT CASSEDRVFEPQHF
TRBJ2-7 NA TRBD1 TRBV19 TGTGCCAGTAGTCCATACGGGACAGGGACCTACGAGCAGTACTTC CASSPYGTGTYEQYF